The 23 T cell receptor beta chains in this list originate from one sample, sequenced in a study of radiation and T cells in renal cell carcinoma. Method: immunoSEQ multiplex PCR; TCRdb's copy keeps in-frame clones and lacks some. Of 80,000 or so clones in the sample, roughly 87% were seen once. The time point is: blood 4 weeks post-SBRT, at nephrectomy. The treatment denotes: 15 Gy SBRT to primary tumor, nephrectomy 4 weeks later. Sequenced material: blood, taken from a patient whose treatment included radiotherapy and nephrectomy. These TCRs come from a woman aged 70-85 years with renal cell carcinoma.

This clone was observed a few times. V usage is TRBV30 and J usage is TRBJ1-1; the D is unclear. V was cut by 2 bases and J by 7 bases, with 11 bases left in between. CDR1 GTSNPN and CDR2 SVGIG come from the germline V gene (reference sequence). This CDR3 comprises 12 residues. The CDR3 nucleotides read TGTGCCTGGAGTACGGGAACGGTTGAAGCTTTCTTT. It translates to CAWSTGTVEAFF.

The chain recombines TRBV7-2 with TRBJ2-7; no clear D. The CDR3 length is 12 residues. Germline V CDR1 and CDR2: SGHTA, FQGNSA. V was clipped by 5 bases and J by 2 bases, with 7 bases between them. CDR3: CASSTTAYEQYF. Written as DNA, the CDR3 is TGTGCCAGCAGCACTACGGCCTACGAGCAGTACTTC.

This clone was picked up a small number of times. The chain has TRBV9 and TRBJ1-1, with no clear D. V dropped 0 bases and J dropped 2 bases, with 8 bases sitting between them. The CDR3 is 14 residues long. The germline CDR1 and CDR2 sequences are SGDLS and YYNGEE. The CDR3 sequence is CASSVGVFNTEAFF. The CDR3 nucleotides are TGTGCCAGCAGCGTAGGAGTGTTCAACACTGAAGCTTTCTTT.

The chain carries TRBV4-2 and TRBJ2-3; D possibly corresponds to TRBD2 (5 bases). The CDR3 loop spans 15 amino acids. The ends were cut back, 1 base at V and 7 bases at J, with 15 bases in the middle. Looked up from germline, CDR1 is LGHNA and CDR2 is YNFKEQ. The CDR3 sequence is CASSQVGSAVNTQYF. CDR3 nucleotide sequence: TGTGCCAGCAGCCAAGTGGGTAGCGCAGTAAATACGCAGTATTTT.

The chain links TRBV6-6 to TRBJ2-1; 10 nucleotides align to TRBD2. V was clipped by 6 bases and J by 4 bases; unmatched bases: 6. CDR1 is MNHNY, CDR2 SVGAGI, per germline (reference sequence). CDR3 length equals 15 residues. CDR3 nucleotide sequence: TGTGCCAGCAGGCACCTAGCGGGGGATTACAATGAGCAGTTCTTC. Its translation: CASRHLAGDYNEQFF.

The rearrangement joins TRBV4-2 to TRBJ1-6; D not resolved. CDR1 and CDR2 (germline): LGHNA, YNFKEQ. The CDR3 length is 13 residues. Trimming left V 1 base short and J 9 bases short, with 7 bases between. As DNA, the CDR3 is TGTGCCAGCAGCCAAGCCTTCGGTTCACCCCTCCACTTT. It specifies CASSQAFGSPLHF.

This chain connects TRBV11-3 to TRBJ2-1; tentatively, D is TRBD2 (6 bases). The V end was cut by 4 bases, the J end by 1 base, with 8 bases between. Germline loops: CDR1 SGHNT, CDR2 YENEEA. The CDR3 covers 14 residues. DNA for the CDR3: TGTGCCAGCAGCTCTCGGGGGTCCTACAATGAGCAGTTCTTC. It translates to CASSSRGSYNEQFF.

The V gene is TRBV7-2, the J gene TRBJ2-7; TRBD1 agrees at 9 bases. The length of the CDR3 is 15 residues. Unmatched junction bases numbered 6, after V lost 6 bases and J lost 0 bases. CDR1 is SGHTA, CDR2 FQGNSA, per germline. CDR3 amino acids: CASRPDRGGSYEQYF. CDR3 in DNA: TGTGCCAGCAGACCAGACAGGGGGGGCTCCTACGAGCAGTACTTC.

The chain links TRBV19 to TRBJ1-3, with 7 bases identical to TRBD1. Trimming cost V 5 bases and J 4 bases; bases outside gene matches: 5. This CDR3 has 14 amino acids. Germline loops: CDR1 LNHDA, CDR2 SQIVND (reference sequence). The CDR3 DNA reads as TGTGCCAGTAGTCCGCAGGGGGTCGGAAACACCATATATTTT. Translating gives CASSPQGVGNTIYF.

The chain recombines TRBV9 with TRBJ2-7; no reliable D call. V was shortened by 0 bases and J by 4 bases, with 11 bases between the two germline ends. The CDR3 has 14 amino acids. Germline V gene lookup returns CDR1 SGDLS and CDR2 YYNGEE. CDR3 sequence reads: CASSVAPKGYEQYF. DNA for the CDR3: TGTGCCAGCAGCGTAGCTCCCAAGGGTTACGAGCAGTACTTC.

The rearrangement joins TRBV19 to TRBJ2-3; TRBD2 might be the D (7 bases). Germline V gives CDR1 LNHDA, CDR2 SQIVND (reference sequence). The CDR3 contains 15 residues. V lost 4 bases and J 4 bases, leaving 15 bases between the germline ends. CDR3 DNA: TGTGCCAGTAGTACATCGGGGGGCCCCCCAGATACGCAGTATTTT. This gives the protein CASSTSGGPPDTQYF.

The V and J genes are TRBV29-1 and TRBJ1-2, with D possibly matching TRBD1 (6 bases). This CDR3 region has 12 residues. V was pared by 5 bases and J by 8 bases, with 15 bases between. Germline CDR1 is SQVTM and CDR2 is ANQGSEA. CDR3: CSVLTGAGGYTF. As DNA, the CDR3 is TGCAGCGTTCTTACGGGGGCAGGGGGCTACACCTTC.

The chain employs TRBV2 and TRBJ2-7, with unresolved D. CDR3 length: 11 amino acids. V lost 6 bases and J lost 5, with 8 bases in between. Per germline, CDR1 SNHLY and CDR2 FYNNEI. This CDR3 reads CASRAGHEQYF. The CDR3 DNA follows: TGTGCCAGCAGGGCCGGCCACGAGCAGTACTTC. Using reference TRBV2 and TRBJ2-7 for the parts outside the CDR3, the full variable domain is EPEVTQTPSHQVTQMGQEVILRCVPISNHLYFYWYRQILGQKVEFLVSFYNNEISEKSEIFDDQFSVERPDGSNFTLKIRSTKLEDSAMYFCASRAGHEQYFGPGTRLTVT.

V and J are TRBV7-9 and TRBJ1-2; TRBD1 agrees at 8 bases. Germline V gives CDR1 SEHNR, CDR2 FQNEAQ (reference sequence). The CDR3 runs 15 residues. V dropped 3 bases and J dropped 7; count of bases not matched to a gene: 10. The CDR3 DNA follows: TGTGCCAGCAGCTTGGAAGGACAGGGTTCAGGTGGCTACACCTTC. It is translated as CASSLEGQGSGGYTF.

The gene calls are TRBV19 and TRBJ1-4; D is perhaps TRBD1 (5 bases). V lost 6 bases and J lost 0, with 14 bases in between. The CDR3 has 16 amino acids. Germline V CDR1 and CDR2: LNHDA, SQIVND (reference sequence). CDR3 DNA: TGTGCCAGTAGACCCACGACAGTAACAACTAATGAAAAACTGTTTTTT. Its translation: CASRPTTVTTNEKLFF.

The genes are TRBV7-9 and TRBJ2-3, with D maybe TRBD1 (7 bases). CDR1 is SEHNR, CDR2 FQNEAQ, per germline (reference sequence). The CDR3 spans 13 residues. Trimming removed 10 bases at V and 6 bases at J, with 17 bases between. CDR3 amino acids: CATTRGLADTQYF. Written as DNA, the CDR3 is TGTGCCACCACTAGGGGGCTAGCGGATACGCAGTATTTT.

CDR3: CASSLLSYEQYF. Written as DNA, the CDR3 is TGTGCCAGCAGCCTCCTTTCCTACGAGCAGTACTTC. The chain employs TRBV28 and TRBJ2-7; D is unclear. Trimming cost V 6 bases and J 1 base, with 7 bases left between them. CDR1 MDHEN and CDR2 SYDVKM come from the germline V gene. The CDR3 is 12 amino acids.

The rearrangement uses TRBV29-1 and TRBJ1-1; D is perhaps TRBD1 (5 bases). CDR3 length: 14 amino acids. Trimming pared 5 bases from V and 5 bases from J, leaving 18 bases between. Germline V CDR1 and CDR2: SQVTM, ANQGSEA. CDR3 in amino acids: CSVSWTPRGTEAFF. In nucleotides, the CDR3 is TGCAGCGTTTCCTGGACACCCCGGGGGACTGAAGCTTTCTTT.

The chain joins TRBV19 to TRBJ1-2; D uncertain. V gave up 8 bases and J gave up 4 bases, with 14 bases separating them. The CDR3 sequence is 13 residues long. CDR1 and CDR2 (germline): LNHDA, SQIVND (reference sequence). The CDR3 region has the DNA TGTGCCAGTTGGAGGGAGGTTCCCTATGGCTACACCTTC. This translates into CASWREVPYGYTF.

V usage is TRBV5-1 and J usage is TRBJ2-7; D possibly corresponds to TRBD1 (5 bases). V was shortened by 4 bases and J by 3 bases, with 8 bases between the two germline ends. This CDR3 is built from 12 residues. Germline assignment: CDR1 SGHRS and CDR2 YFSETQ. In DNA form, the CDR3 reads TGCGCCAGCAGCAAGGACAACTACGAGCAGTACTTC. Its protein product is CASSKDNYEQYF. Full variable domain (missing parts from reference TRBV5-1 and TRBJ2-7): KAGVTQTPRYLIKTRGQQVTLSCSPISGHRSVSWYQQTPGQGLQFLFEYFSETQRNKGNFPGRFSGRQFSNSRSEMNVSTLELGDSALYLCASSKDNYEQYFGPGTRLTVT.

CDR3 nucleotides: TGTGCCTGGAGGTTTACGGGCCGAAACACCATATATTTT. Its translation: CAWRFTGRNTIYF. V and J are TRBV30 and TRBJ1-3; D unresolved. Trimming cost V 3 bases and J 5 bases, with 11 bases left between them. The CDR3 spans 13 residues. Germline-derived CDR1 and CDR2 are GTSNPN and SVGIG (reference sequence).

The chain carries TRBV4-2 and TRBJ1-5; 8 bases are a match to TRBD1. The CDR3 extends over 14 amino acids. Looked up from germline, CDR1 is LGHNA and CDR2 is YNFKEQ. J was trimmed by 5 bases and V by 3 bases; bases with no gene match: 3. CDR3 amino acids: CASSQTGEDQPQHF. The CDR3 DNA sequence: TGTGCCAGCAGCCAGACAGGGGAAGATCAGCCCCAGCATTTT.

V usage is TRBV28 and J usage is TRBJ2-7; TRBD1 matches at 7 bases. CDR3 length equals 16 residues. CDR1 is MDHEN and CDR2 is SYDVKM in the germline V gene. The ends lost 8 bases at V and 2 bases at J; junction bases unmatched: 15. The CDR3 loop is CASLQIRSGQTYEQYF. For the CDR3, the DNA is TGTGCCAGCCTCCAAATCCGATCGGGACAGACCTACGAGCAGTACTTC.